This TCR beta chain was sequenced in a study of T cell repertoires in cytomegalovirus infection. The overall study: Shared public TCR beta signatures pointed to both CMV infection and a matching HLA type.

This clonotype was recorded many times. What it binds is not known. TCRdb fed the reads into MiXCR, producing one record per CDR3 protein. The table records approximately 500,000 distinct CDR3 sequences, around 10% of them present only once. Overall study findings and caveats: Clonotype analysis showed dominance of the ex vivo response by HLA-C-restricted CMV-specific TCR beta clonotypes. Cumulative frequency of public TCR beta families picked out carriers of CMV plus the relevant HLA.

This receptor was identified in a human donor in good health (CMV status not recorded). Some clones in this sample may be carry-over from other donors' samples. The sequenced sample was PBMCs.

The CDR3 bases are TGTGCCAGCAGCTTACGTTCGGGACAGCTTAACTATGGCTACACCTTC. This codes for CASSLRSGQLNYGYTF. The chain carries TRBV7-2 and TRBJ1-2; 7 positions match TRBD1. J was trimmed by 1 base and V by 2 bases; bases with no gene match: 7. The CDR3 covers 16 residues. Germline CDR1 and CDR2: SGHTA and FQGNSA.